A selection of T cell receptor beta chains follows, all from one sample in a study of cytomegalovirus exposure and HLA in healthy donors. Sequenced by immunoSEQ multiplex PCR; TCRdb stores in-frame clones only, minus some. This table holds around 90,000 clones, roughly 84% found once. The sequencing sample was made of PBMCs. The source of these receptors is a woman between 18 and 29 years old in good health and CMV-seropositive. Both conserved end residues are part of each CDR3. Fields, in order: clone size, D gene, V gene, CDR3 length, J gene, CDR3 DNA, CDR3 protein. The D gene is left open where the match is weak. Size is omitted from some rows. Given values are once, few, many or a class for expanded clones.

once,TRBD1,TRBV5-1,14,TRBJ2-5,TGCGCCAGCAGCCTGGGACAGGGGCAAGAGACCCAGTACTTC,CASSLGQGQETQYF
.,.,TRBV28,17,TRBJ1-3,TGTGCCAGCAGTCAGAATTCCGGGACTCTTTCTGGAAACACCATATATTTT,CASSQNSGTLSGNTIYF
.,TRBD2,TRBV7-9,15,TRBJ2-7,TGTGCCAGCAGCTTAGACCCCAGCGGGGGATACGAGCAGTACTTC,CASSLDPSGGYEQYF
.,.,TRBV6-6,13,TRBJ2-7,TGTGCCAGCAGTTACAGGGAGACCTACGAGCAGTACTTC,CASSYRETYEQYF
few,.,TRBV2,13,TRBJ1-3,TGTGCCAGCAGTGAAGCGCGGGGGGACACCATATATTTT,CASSEARGDTIYF
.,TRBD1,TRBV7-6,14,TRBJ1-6,TGTGCCAGCAGCTTCCGGGACAGAGATTCACCCCTCCACTTT,CASSFRDRDSPLHF
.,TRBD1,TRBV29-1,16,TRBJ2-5,TGCAGCGTTACCCGAGAAAATGACAGGGTCCAAGAGACCCAGTACTTC,CSVTRENDRVQETQYF
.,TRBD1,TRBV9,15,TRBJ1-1,TGTGCCAGCAGCTTCCGGACAGGGATTAACACTGAAGCTTTCTTT,CASSFRTGINTEAFF
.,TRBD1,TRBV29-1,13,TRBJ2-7,TGCAGCGTTGTGCCGACAGGGTCCTACGAGCAGTACTTC,CSVVPTGSYEQYF
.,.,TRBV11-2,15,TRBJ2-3,TGTGCCAGTATGTTGGGGAGCGGAAGCACAGATACGCAGTATTTT,CASMLGSGSTDTQYF